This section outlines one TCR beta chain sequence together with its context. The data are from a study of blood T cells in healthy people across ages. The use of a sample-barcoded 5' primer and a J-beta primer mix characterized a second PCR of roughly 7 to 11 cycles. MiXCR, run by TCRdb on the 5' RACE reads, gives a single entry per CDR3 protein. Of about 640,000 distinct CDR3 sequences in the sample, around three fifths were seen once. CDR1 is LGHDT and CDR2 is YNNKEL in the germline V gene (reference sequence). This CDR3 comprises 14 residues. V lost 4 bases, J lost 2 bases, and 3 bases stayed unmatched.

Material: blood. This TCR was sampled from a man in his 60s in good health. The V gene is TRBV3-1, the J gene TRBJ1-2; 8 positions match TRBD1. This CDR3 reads CASSPWTGNYGYTF. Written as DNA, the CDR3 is TGTGCCAGCAGCCCCTGGACAGGGAACTATGGCTACACCTTC.